A selection of T cell receptor beta chains follows, all from one sample in a study of control samples from healthy donors and cancer patients. The repertoire was sequenced with immunoSEQ multiplex PCR; TCRdb's copy has only in-frame clones and lacks some. Altogether 60,000 to 70,000 clones are present, roughly 80% being singletons, with the ten largest covering approximately 2.8%. The specimen was PBMCs. The receptors stem from a woman in her forties or fifties with lung cancer. CDR3s include the opening cysteine and the closing phenylalanine or tryptophan. D genes are given only for firm matches. Expanded clones get a size class; other rows say once, few or many, or leave the size out.

clone_size	v_call	j_call	d_call	cdr3_aa	cdr3_nt
.	TRBV3-1/TRBV3-2	TRBJ2-2	.	CASSQEAGWTGELFF	TGTGCCAGCAGCCAAGAAGCAGGGTGGACCGGGGAGCTGTTTTTT
.	TRBV10-2	TRBJ1-6	.	CASSEERYSPLHF	TGCGCCAGCAGTGAGGAGCGTTATTCACCCCTCCACTTT
.	TRBV10-2	TRBJ1-1	TRBD1	CASSEQGVSVAEAFF	TGCGCCAGCAGTGAACAGGGGGTATCCGTCGCTGAAGCTTTCTTT
.	TRBV27	TRBJ1-2	TRBD1	CASSLQGAHYGYTF	TGTGCCAGCAGCCTACAGGGGGCCCACTATGGCTACACCTTC
.	TRBV4-3	TRBJ2-7	TRBD2	CASSQDQRGPYEQYF	TGCGCCAGCAGCCAAGACCAGCGGGGGCCCTACGAGCAGTACTTC
.	TRBV28	TRBJ2-1	.	CASSFLWGVSSYNEQFF	TGTGCCAGCAGTTTTCTCTGGGGGGTCTCCTCCTACAATGAGCAGTTCTTC
.	TRBV9	TRBJ2-3	TRBD2	CASSALAGENTDTQYF	TGTGCCAGCAGCGCACTAGCGGGAGAAAACACAGATACGCAGTATTTT
few	TRBV29-1	TRBJ1-1	.	CSVDPAAGRVSTEAFF	TGCAGCGTTGACCCAGCGGCTGGGAGGGTGAGCACTGAAGCTTTCTTT
.	TRBV11-2	TRBJ2-7	TRBD2	CASSSAGRGGAYEQYF	TGTGCCAGCAGCTCCGCGGGGCGCGGGGGGGCTTACGAGCAGTACTTC
few	TRBV4-3	TRBJ2-1	.	CASSQAGTYYNEQFF	TGCGCCAGCAGCCAAGCCGGGACTTACTACAATGAGCAGTTCTTC
.	TRBV5-5	TRBJ1-5	TRBD1	CASSLGTGTGDQPQHF	TGTGCCAGCAGCTTGGGCACCGGGACAGGGGATCAGCCCCAGCATTTT
.	TRBV6-1	TRBJ1-6	.	CASSEEFLGGAGSPLHF	TGTGCCAGCAGTGAAGAGTTTTTAGGAGGGGCTGGCTCACCCCTCCACTTT
.	TRBV27	TRBJ1-5	.	CASSPGHNNQPQHF	TGTGCCAGCAGTCCGGGACACAACAATCAGCCCCAGCATTTT
.	TRBV24-1	TRBJ1-2	TRBD1	CATSELGQGANGYTF	TGTGCCACCAGTGAACTGGGACAGGGGGCGAATGGCTACACCTTC
few	TRBV11-2	TRBJ2-3	TRBD2	CASSLTTSGADTQYF	TGTGCCAGCAGCTTAACGACTAGCGGTGCAGATACGCAGTATTTT
.	TRBV6-5	TRBJ1-1	TRBD1	CASSFRGILNTEAFF	TGTGCCAGCAGTTTCAGGGGGATTTTGAACACTGAAGCTTTCTTT
.	TRBV19	TRBJ1-2	.	CASSTDWGLAKDGYTF	TGTGCCAGTAGTACCGACTGGGGGCTCGCTAAAGATGGCTACACCTTC
.	TRBV5-1	TRBJ1-3	.	CASSLAGLTRNTIYF	TGCGCCAGCAGCTTGGCCGGACTGACCCGAAACACCATATATTTT
.	TRBV29-1	TRBJ1-1	.	CSVILGVSMNTEAFF	TGCAGCGTCATCCTCGGGGTGTCCATGAACACTGAAGCTTTCTTT
.	TRBV11-3	TRBJ2-3	.	CASSLGSSEDTQYF	TGTGCCAGCAGCTTAGGATCGTCGGAGGATACGCAGTATTTT
.	TRBV2	TRBJ2-3	.	CARGTEGGTQYF	TGTGCCAGAGGGACCGAGGGAGGTACGCAGTATTTT
.	TRBV5-1	TRBJ1-1	TRBD1	CASSLRTGATNTEAFF	TGCGCCAGCAGCCTGAGGACAGGGGCGACGAACACTGAAGCTTTCTTT
.	TRBV30	TRBJ1-1	.	CAWVDRRVNTEAFF	TGTGCCTGGGTAGACAGACGGGTGAACACTGAAGCTTTCTTT
.	TRBV9	TRBJ1-2	TRBD1	CASSPQQGDGTYGYTF	TGTGCCAGCAGCCCACAACAGGGGGATGGCACCTATGGCTACACCTTC
few	TRBV6-5	TRBJ2-1	.	CASSYSTQYNEQFF	TGTGCCAGCAGTTACTCGACTCAATACAATGAGCAGTTCTTC
.	TRBV5-1	TRBJ1-2	.	CASSPDSYGYTF	TGCGCCAGCAGCCCCGATTCCTATGGCTACACCTTC
.	TRBV7-6	TRBJ1-1	TRBD1	CASSPPGQWATEAFF	TGTGCCAGCAGCCCTCCGGGACAGTGGGCGACTGAAGCTTTCTTT
.	TRBV12-3/TRBV12-4	TRBJ2-1	.	CASSLGAYNEQFF	TGTGCCAGCAGTTTAGGGGCCTACAATGAGCAGTTCTTC
.	TRBV6-4	TRBJ2-7	TRBD1	CASSVWQGDYEQYF	TGTGCCAGCAGTGTCTGGCAGGGGGATTACGAGCAGTACTTC
once	TRBV18	TRBJ1-4	TRBD1	CASSQTGMNEKLFF	TGTGCCAGCTCACAGACAGGGATGAATGAAAAACTGTTTTTT
once	TRBV5-4	TRBJ2-6	.	CASSLQDPLPGANVLTF	TGTGCCAGCAGCTTGCAGGACCCCCTCCCTGGGGCCAACGTCCTGACTTTC
.	TRBV29-1	TRBJ1-2	.	CSVEGGAWDYGYTF	TGCAGCGTTGAAGGGGGGGCGTGGGACTATGGCTACACCTTC
once	TRBV2	TRBJ1-1	.	CASVDVGVNTEAFF	TGTGCCAGCGTGGATGTAGGGGTGAACACTGAAGCTTTCTTT
.	TRBV7-2	TRBJ2-7	TRBD1	CASSLVGGQGYEQYF	TGTGCCAGCAGCTTAGTTGGGGGACAGGGGTACGAGCAGTACTTC
.	TRBV5-4	TRBJ2-7	TRBD1	CASSLGGDRGSEQYF	TGTGCCAGCAGCTTGGGGGGGGACAGGGGCTCCGAGCAGTACTTC
.	TRBV24-1	TRBJ2-5	TRBD1	CATSDWGQGRETQYF	TGTGCCACCAGTGATTGGGGACAGGGTAGGGAGACCCAGTACTTC
.	TRBV11-2	TRBJ1-5	.	CASSSYGNPNQPQHF	TGTGCCAGCAGCTCCTACGGGAATCCAAATCAGCCCCAGCATTTT
.	TRBV2	TRBJ1-1	.	CASSEDRDGSAFF	TGTGCCAGCAGTGAAGACAGGGATGGGTCGGCTTTCTTT
.	TRBV6-5	TRBJ1-1	TRBD1	CASRTQGWEAFF	TGTGCCAGCAGGACACAGGGGTGGGAAGCTTTCTTT
.	TRBV6-6	TRBJ1-6	.	CASSFLSGSPLHF	TGTGCCAGCAGTTTTCTCTCAGGTTCACCCCTCCACTTT
.	TRBV3-1/TRBV3-2	TRBJ1-2	.	CASSQVGGGGYTF	TGTGCCAGCAGCCAAGTAGGGGGTGGCGGCTACACCTTC
once	TRBV7-9	TRBJ1-4	.	CASGYREKLFF	TGTGCCAGCGGATATCGAGAAAAACTGTTTTTT
.	TRBV7-2	TRBJ2-5	.	CASSKSLGETQYF	TGTGCCAGCAGCAAGTCATTGGGGGAGACCCAGTACTTC
.	TRBV11-1	TRBJ1-1	.	CASSQRGKGNTEAFF	TGTGCCAGCAGCCAAAGGGGGAAGGGAAACACTGAAGCTTTCTTT
.	TRBV6-6	TRBJ1-5	.	CATNYRVDQPQHF	TGTGCCACCAACTACAGGGTAGACCAGCCCCAGCATTTT
.	TRBV11-2	TRBJ1-3	.	CASSIYSGNTIYF	TGTGCCAGCAGCATTTATTCTGGAAACACCATATATTTT
.	TRBV6-4	TRBJ1-1	TRBD1	CASSASTQGGTEAFF	TGTGCCAGCAGTGCTTCGACACAGGGGGGCACTGAAGCTTTCTTT
once	TRBV6-5	TRBJ1-3	.	CASSYGRDTGNTIYF	TGTGCCAGCAGTTACGGGAGGGACACAGGAAACACCATATATTTT
few	TRBV2	TRBJ1-3	.	CASRSGFSGNTIYF	TGTGCCAGCAGGTCAGGGTTCTCTGGAAACACCATATATTTT
.	TRBV2	TRBJ1-4	.	CASRLTDHNEKLFF	TGTGCCAGCAGATTGACGGACCATAATGAAAAACTGTTTTTT
.	TRBV12-3/TRBV12-4	TRBJ1-1	.	CASSSSVDPEAFF	TGTGCCAGCAGTTCCTCGGTGGATCCTGAAGCTTTCTTT
.	TRBV10-3	TRBJ1-2	.	CAIRGGGGPREGYTF	TGTGCCATCAGGGGCGGGGGGGGGCCCCGGGAAGGCTACACCTTC
few	TRBV19	TRBJ1-2	TRBD1	CASSSTGQFYGYTF	TGTGCCAGTAGTTCTACGGGACAGTTCTATGGCTACACCTTC
.	TRBV11-3	TRBJ2-7	.	CASSLGPLHEQYF	TGTGCCAGCAGCTTGGGACCTCTCCACGAGCAGTACTTC
.	TRBV6-1	TRBJ2-2	TRBD1	CASSEQGAANTGELFF	TGTGCCAGCAGTGAACAGGGGGCGGCGAACACCGGGGAGCTGTTTTTT
.	TRBV30	TRBJ1-2	.	CAWSSSGVGYGYTF	TGTGCCTGGAGCTCCAGTGGAGTGGGGTATGGCTACACCTTC
.	TRBV24-1	TRBJ2-1	.	CATSDRTDEQFF	TGTGCCACCAGTGACCGGACGGATGAGCAGTTCTTC